Below are 23 T cell receptor beta chains sequenced from a single sample in a study of T cells in Graves' hyperthyroidism and ophthalmopathy. The TCR beta CDR3 regions underwent amplification using RNA transcripts as the source. The TCR CDR3 first-round RT-PCR relied on the HTBI primer set. TCRdb itself ran the multiplex PCR reads through MiXCR, one entry per CDR3 protein. The sample carries about 840,000 distinct CDR3 sequences, roughly 37% recorded once. Material for sequencing was blood. Source of these receptors: a young man with Graves' hyperthyroidism.

The chain couples TRBV10-3 to TRBJ2-7; possibly TRBD1 for D (6 bases). Deletions cut 11 bases from V and 5 bases from J, with 25 bases between. The CDR3 sequence is 15 residues long. The germline CDR1 and CDR2 sequences are ENHRY and SYGVKD. The CDR3 is CARSENPDSRDEQYF. The CDR3 coding sequence is TGTGCCCGCAGTGAAAACCCGGACAGTCGCGACGAGCAGTACTTC.

Turning to this clonotype: The junction differs from germline at one of its ends, possibly a read error. J is TRBJ2-7 and V is TRBV4-1; D is undetermined. The CDR3 contains 15 residues. Germline CDR1 reads MGHRA; CDR2 reads YSYEKL. The CDR3 region is CVSSPDSDSSYEQYF. CDR3 DNA: TGCGTCAGCAGCCCAGACTCTGACTCCTCCTACGAGCAGTACTTC.

Here the CDR3 DNA reads TGCAGTGCTAGAGCTTCATATGCGAACACCGGGGAGCTGTTTTTT. It specifies CSARASYANTGELFF. This rearrangement joins TRBV20-1 to TRBJ2-2, with unresolved D. The CDR3 contains 15 residues. V lost 1 base and J 0 bases, leaving 9 bases between the germline ends. Germline loops: CDR1 DFQATT, CDR2 SNEGSKA (reference sequence).

This clonotype was seen a single time. The chain employs TRBV29-1 and TRBJ1-2; 7 positions agree with TRBD1. CDR1 is SQVTM and CDR2 is ANQGSEA in the germline V gene. The CDR3 is made up of 13 amino acids. V trimming: 8 bases; J trimming: 3 bases; junction bases outside the gene matches: 9. The CDR3, as DNA: TGCAGCATTAAGAACAGGGGAGACTATGGCTACACCTTC. Protein sequence: CSIKNRGDYGYTF.

This clonotype has a count of ten or more. The chain combines TRBV7-2 with TRBJ1-5, with 9 bases identical to TRBD1. Germline loops: CDR1 SGHTA, CDR2 FQGNSA. The CDR3 contains 12 residues. The junction had 7 bases not matched to a gene; V was cut back by 8 bases and J by 11 bases. CDR3 protein: CASATGGPAQHF. In nucleotides, the CDR3 is TGTGCCAGCGCGACAGGGGGTCCGGCCCAGCATTTT.

This clonotype has at least ten counts. The CDR3 sequence is CSASEHYEQYF. The CDR3 DNA reads as TGCAGCGCTTCTGAGCACTACGAGCAGTACTTC. The J gene is TRBJ2-7, the V gene TRBV29-1; unclear D gene. V was cut by 7 bases and J by 3 bases, with 10 bases left in between. Germline V lookup: CDR1 SQVTM, CDR2 ANQGSEA. The CDR3 is 11 residues long.

The chain recombines TRBV4-1 with TRBJ1-1; D gene ambiguous. V was shortened by 0 bases and J by 6 bases, with 8 bases between the two germline ends. This CDR3 comprises 13 residues. Germline V gene lookup returns CDR1 MGHRA and CDR2 YSYEKL. Here the CDR3 reads CASSQEFMAEAFF. Written as DNA, the CDR3 is TGCGCCAGCAGCCAAGAATTCATGGCTGAAGCTTTCTTT.

Ten or more counts support this clonotype. The V call is TRBV29-1, the J call TRBJ2-7; D not certain. Trimming took 5 bases from V and 5 from J, leaving 10 bases between them. CDR1 is SQVTM, CDR2 ANQGSEA, per germline. The CDR3 runs 11 residues. CDR3 in DNA: TGCAGCGTTCGTACATCGAACGAGCAGTACTTC. As protein: CSVRTSNEQYF.

Worth noting for this clonotype: Compared with germline, one end of the junction differs, possibly owing to a read error. V gene TRBV10-3 combines with J gene TRBJ1-5, with D hard to call. This CDR3 contains 16 residues. Germline CDR1 is ENHRY and CDR2 is SYGVKD. The CDR3 sequence is CASSYSTGYSNQPQHF. In nucleotides, the CDR3 is TGTGCCAGCAGTTACTCGACCGGGTATAGCAATCAGCCCCAGCATTTT.

This clonotype was counted ten times or more. In nucleotides, the CDR3 is TGTGCCAGCAGCTTAGATCTCTATTCACCCCTCCACTTT. It yields the protein CASSLDLYSPLHF. V gene TRBV7-9 combines with J gene TRBJ1-6; no firm D call. The V end was cut by 1 base, the J end by 8 bases, with 6 bases between. The CDR3 consists of 13 residues. In germline, CDR1 is SEHNR, CDR2 FQNEAQ (reference sequence).

Only a few counts were recorded for this clonotype. The rearrangement joins TRBV7-9 to TRBJ1-1; tentatively, D is TRBD1 (5 bases). This CDR3 spans 12 amino acids. Trimming stripped 1 base from V and 8 bases from J, with 8 bases between. CDR1 and CDR2 (germline): SEHNR, FQNEAQ (reference sequence). CDR3 nucleotides: TGTGCCAGCAGCTTAGATGACAGAGAAGCTTTCTTT. Protein sequence: CASSLDDREAFF.

This clonotype came up a few times. The chain has TRBV11-2 and TRBJ2-2; D gene unclear. The germline V and J ends were trimmed by 5 bases and 0 bases, with 10 bases remaining between them. CDR3 length: 15 residues. The germline CDR1 and CDR2 sequences are SGHAT and FQNNGV. This CDR3 reads CASSPPAPNTGELFF. DNA for the CDR3: TGTGCCAGCAGCCCTCCGGCTCCGAACACCGGGGAGCTGTTTTTT. Combining the CDR3 with reference TRBV11-2 and TRBJ2-2 gives the whole variable domain EAGVAQSPRYKIIEKRQSVAFWCNPISGHATLYWYQQILGQGPKLLIQFQNNGVVDDSQLPKDRFSAERLKGVDSTLKIQPAKLEDSAVYLCASSPPAPNTGELFFGEGSRLTVL.

This clonotype was picked up many times. In DNA form, the CDR3 reads TGTGCCAGCAGCTTGAGGTACGGAGCCTCTGGAAACACCATATATTTT. This gives the protein CASSLRYGASGNTIYF. This sequence joins TRBV7-2 and TRBJ1-3; D ambiguous. The CDR3 has 16 residues. V lost 3 bases and J 0 bases, leaving 12 bases between the germline ends. Germline V gene sequence: CDR1 SGHTA, CDR2 FQGNSA.

As concerns this clonotype: Given a much more abundant clone one base away, this may be a read error. This chain joins TRBV11-2 and TRBJ1-6; D is possibly TRBD1 (6 bases). V lost 7 bases, J lost 3 bases, and 10 bases lay in between. The germline CDR1 and CDR2 sequences are SGHAT and FQNNGV. This CDR3 has 14 amino acids. CDR3 DNA sequence: TGTGCCAGCAACAGACAGGTCTATAATTCACCCCTCCACTTT. It encodes CASNRQVYNSPLHF.

V gene TRBV20-1 combines with J gene TRBJ2-2, with D tentatively TRBD1 (5 bases). The CDR3 covers 14 residues. The germline gives CDR1 DFQATT, CDR2 SNEGSKA (reference sequence). Trimming left V 6 bases short and J 6 bases short, with 17 bases between. The CDR3 here is CSATMGSGPGELFF. As DNA, the CDR3 is TGCAGTGCCACGATGGGATCAGGGCCCGGGGAGCTGTTTTTT.

The chain combines TRBV7-9 with TRBJ1-2; a weak D match, TRBD1 (5 bases). CDR1 and CDR2 from the germline V gene are SEHNR and FQNEAQ (reference sequence). V shed 5 bases and J shed 6 bases, with 19 bases lying between them. The CDR3 has 15 residues. The CDR3 protein is CASSPKAGHLDGYTF. In nucleotides, the CDR3 is TGTGCCAGCAGCCCCAAGGCAGGGCACTTAGATGGCTACACCTTC.

This clonotype has a handful of counts. J is TRBJ1-5 and V is TRBV19; TRBD1 matches 9 bases. J lost 3 bases, V lost 5 bases, and 8 bases had no gene match. From germline, CDR1 is LNHDA and CDR2 SQIVND (reference sequence). The CDR3 totals 16 residues. As DNA, the CDR3 is TGTGCCAGTAGTCCTCCCGACAGGGGGTTCAATCAGCCCCAGCATTTT. Amino acid sequence: CASSPPDRGFNQPQHF.

The chain carries TRBV5-1 and TRBJ2-6, with no clear D. Trimming took 0 bases from V and 0 from J, leaving 13 bases between them. The CDR3 has 18 residues. Germline V gene data show CDR1 as SGHRS and CDR2 as YFSETQ. The CDR3, as DNA: TGCGCCAGCAGCTTGGTCGACAACCTCGCCTCTGGGGCCAACGTCCTGACTTTC. Residues: CASSLVDNLASGANVLTF.

The chain links TRBV5-5 to TRBJ1-2; a weak D match, TRBD1 (6 bases). Germline V gene sequence: CDR1 SGHKS, CDR2 YYEKEE (reference sequence). V was clipped by 2 bases and J by 8 bases, with 16 bases between them. The CDR3 spans 14 residues. CDR3 DNA sequence: TGTGCCAGCAGCTTAAAGGGGGACGTGTTGGGCTACACCTTC. This encodes CASSLKGDVLGYTF.

This clonotype appeared a few times. This sequence joins TRBV12-5 and TRBJ2-7; D might be TRBD2 (6 bases). The CDR3 spans 15 residues. Germline CDR1 is LGHNT and CDR2 is FRNRAP. The DNA for the CDR3 is TGTGCCAGCAGTTTATTAGCGGAGAGCTCCTACGAGCAGTACTTC. It codes for CASSLLAESSYEQYF.

This chain connects TRBV7-2 to TRBJ1-4, with 8 bases aligning to TRBD1. V trimming: 4 bases; J trimming: 8 bases; junction bases outside the gene matches: 12. Germline CDR1 SGHTA, CDR2 FQGNSA. CDR3 length: 16 residues. CDR3 region: CASSWGDRSLEEKLFF. In DNA form, the CDR3 reads TGTGCCAGCAGCTGGGGGGACAGGAGTTTGGAAGAAAAACTGTTTTTT.

This clonotype has a count of ten or more. This chain connects TRBV29-1 to TRBJ1-2; D remains unclear. Germline CDR1 SQVTM, CDR2 ANQGSEA. This CDR3 is built from 13 residues. V lost 7 bases and J lost 0, with 12 bases in between. CDR3 nucleotide sequence: TGCAGCGGCGCAGGAGCCTCTAACTATGGCTACACCTTC. Protein sequence: CSGAGASNYGYTF. The full variable domain, in which reference TRBV29-1 and TRBJ1-2 provide the parts outside the CDR3, is SAVISQKPSRDICQRGTSLTIQCQVDSQVTMMFWYRQQPGQSLTLIATANQGSEATYESGFVIDKFPISRPNLTFSTLTVSNMSPEDSSIYLCSGAGASNYGYTFGSGTRLTVV.

This clonotype was seen many times. CDR3 amino acids: CASSVRQGSNEQYF. In DNA, the CDR3 is TGTGCCAGCAGCGTCCGACAGGGGAGCAACGAGCAGTACTTC. J is TRBJ2-7 and V is TRBV7-2; the match to TRBD1 covers 8 bases. CDR1 and CDR2 (germline): SGHTA, FQGNSA. The V segment lost 5 bases and the J segment 5 bases; nucleotides outside the gene matches: 8. The CDR3 sequence is 14 residues long.